This T cell receptor (beta chain) was recovered during a study of monozygotic twins with inflammatory bowel disease. From the 5' RACE reads, TCRdb lists one entry per CDR3 protein and no DNA. This repertoire includes about 200,000 distinct CDR3 sequences. The CDR3 extends over 16 amino acids. The sequence came from a human donor with ulcerative colitis or Crohn's disease, or a healthy co-twin of an affected twin (not recorded which). The chain employs TRBV12-2 and TRBJ2-2; TCRdb outputs TRBD1, but without DNA this stays unchecked. TRBV12-2 counts as a pseudogene. The sequenced sample was blood. The CDR3 loop reads CASRVARDTTTGELFF.